The 17 T cell receptor beta chains below all came from one sample that was sequenced in a study of beta chain features in type 1 diabetes. The entirety of the isolated RNA underwent reverse transcription, so expressed TCRB transcripts were sequenced. TCRdb's copy holds only in-frame clones and misses some; the assay was immunoSEQ multiplex PCR. Of about 260,000 clones in the sample, roughly 20% were seen once. These receptors' antigens are unknown. Findings of the study overall: Shortening that was moderate but significant affected the TCRB CDR3s of Type 1 diabetes patients in all four CD4+ subsets.

The sequenced sample consisted of naive CD4+ T cells from blood. Every receptor here comes from a woman aged 40 to 49 with type 1 diabetes.

The chain carries TRBV25-1 and TRBJ2-1; D is possibly TRBD1 (6 bases). The CDR3 length is 15 residues. Germline-derived CDR1 and CDR2 are MGHDK and SYGVNS. Trimming pared 4 bases from V and 2 bases from J, leaving 12 bases between. The DNA of the CDR3 is TGTGCCAGCAGTGGGGGGCTAGGAGCCTACAATGAGCAGTTCTTC. Its translation: CASSGGLGAYNEQFF.

The chain uses TRBV28 and TRBJ1-2; a weak D match, TRBD1 (5 bases). Trimming took 2 bases from V and 4 from J, leaving 14 bases between them. This CDR3 contains 15 residues. The germline V gene has CDR1 MDHEN and CDR2 SYDVKM. CDR3 sequence (DNA): TGTGCCAGCAGTTTAAGCACCAGGACATCCTATGGCTACACCTTC. Protein sequence: CASSLSTRTSYGYTF.

This clone was counted between two and nine times. The chain carries TRBV5-1 and TRBJ2-1; no definite D call. Germline V gives CDR1 SGHRS, CDR2 YFSETQ. Trimming took off 2 bases at V and 2 bases at J, with 8 bases between the two ends. There are 14 residues in the CDR3. The CDR3 region is CASSLDSAYNEQFF. The CDR3 region has the DNA TGCGCCAGCAGCTTAGATTCAGCCTACAATGAGCAGTTCTTC.

This clone was observed a few times. The CDR3 DNA follows: TGTGCCAGCAGCGCTGGGGCCACCCGGTATGGCTACACCTTC. Translated, it gives CASSAGATRYGYTF. The chain is built from TRBV9 and TRBJ1-2, with D possibly TRBD1 on 5 matching bases. The length of the CDR3 is 14 residues. In germline, CDR1 is SGDLS, CDR2 YYNGEE. Trimming stripped 3 bases from V and 5 bases from J, with 14 bases between.

This clone came up a few times. The V and J genes are TRBV5-4 and TRBJ2-5; the match to TRBD2 covers 12 bases. J gave up 4 bases and V 5 bases, and 15 bases lay outside the gene matches. Germline lookup yields CDR1 SGHNT and CDR2 YYREEE (reference sequence). This CDR3 is 18 amino acids long. This CDR3 reads CASSPSGRARGLRETQYF. Here the CDR3 DNA reads TGTGCCAGCAGTCCTAGCGGGAGGGCCCGTGGACTGAGAGAGACCCAGTACTTC.

The V call is TRBV29-1, the J call TRBJ1-5, with TRBD1 matching 8 bases. The germline gives CDR1 SQVTM, CDR2 ANQGSEA. Trimming removed 3 bases from V and 5 bases from J; junction bases left unmatched: 6. There are 14 residues in the CDR3. The CDR3 is CSVETGTGDQPQHF. CDR3 sequence (DNA): TGCAGCGTTGAGACCGGGACAGGTGATCAGCCCCAGCATTTT.

This clone was counted a few times. The chain is built from TRBV4-3 and TRBJ2-5, with TRBD2 identical over 8 bases. The junction had 5 bases not matched to a gene; V was cut back by 1 base and J by 1 base. The CDR3 sequence is 16 residues long. Germline CDR1 is LGHNA and CDR2 is YSLEER. CDR3 sequence: CASSQGALAAQETQYF. The CDR3 nucleotides read TGCGCCAGCAGCCAAGGGGCACTAGCGGCCCAAGAGACCCAGTACTTC.

The gene calls are TRBV18 and TRBJ2-7; TRBD1 agrees at 7 bases. The CDR3 length is 15 residues. In germline, CDR1 is KGHSH, CDR2 LQKENI. V trimming: 3 bases; J trimming: 0 bases; junction bases outside the gene matches: 5. CDR3 region: CASSPRQGTSYEQYF. In nucleotides, the CDR3 is TGTGCCAGCTCACCTAGACAGGGCACCTCCTACGAGCAGTACTTC.

J is TRBJ1-2 and V is TRBV7-2, with a possible D match to TRBD1 (5 bases). Germline CDR1 reads SGHTA; CDR2 reads FQGNSA. V shed 4 bases and J shed 8 bases, with 20 bases lying between them. The CDR3 loop spans 15 amino acids. CDR3 sequence (DNA): TGTGCCAGCAGCTCACACATTGACAGTGGATGGGGCTACACCTTC. It is translated as CASSSHIDSGWGYTF. The complete variable domain, with remaining parts taken from reference TRBV7-2 and TRBJ1-2, reads GAGVSQSPSNKVTEKGKDVELRCDPISGHTALYWYRQSLGQGLEFLIYFQGNSAPDKSGLPSDRFSAERTGGSVSTLTIQRTQQEDSAVYLCASSSHIDSGWGYTFGSGTRLTVV.

The V call is TRBV7-2, the J call TRBJ1-6; D remains ambiguous. V dropped 2 bases and J dropped 10 bases, with 18 bases sitting between them. Germline CDR1 and CDR2: SGHTA and FQGNSA. CDR3 length equals 16 residues. The CDR3 DNA reads as TGTGCCAGCAGCTTATCTGCACCTGGCCTTCGCTCACCCCTCCACTTT. It specifies CASSLSAPGLRSPLHF.

V usage is TRBV9 and J usage is TRBJ1-2; no clear D. V lost 4 bases, J lost 4 bases, and 11 bases lay in between. Per the germline V gene, CDR1 is SGDLS and CDR2 is YYNGEE. The CDR3 runs 13 residues. The CDR3, as DNA: TGTGCCAGCAGCCTCGACGGAGCCTATGGCTACACCTTC. The encoded protein is CASSLDGAYGYTF.

Only a few counts were recorded for this clone. The gene calls are TRBV29-1 and TRBJ2-5; TRBD2 might be the D (5 bases). V was trimmed by 6 bases and J by 1 base, leaving 24 bases between them. Germline CDR1 is SQVTM and CDR2 is ANQGSEA. The CDR3 loop spans 17 amino acids. DNA of the CDR3: TGCAGCGTCAGAAGGAGGAGAGGGTCCTCCATCCAAGAGACCCAGTACTTC. Its translation: CSVRRRRGSSIQETQYF.

The chain links TRBV29-1 to TRBJ2-4, with a possible D match to TRBD2 (5 bases). The CDR3 loop spans 14 amino acids. Germline CDR1 and CDR2: SQVTM and ANQGSEA. V was cut by 4 bases and J by 8 bases, with 18 bases left in between. The CDR3 DNA reads as TGCAGCGTTGTCTGGAGCGGTCCCTTGGACATTCAGTACTTC. Translating it yields CSVVWSGPLDIQYF.

The V gene is TRBV29-1, the J gene TRBJ2-7; 7 nucleotides match TRBD1. Looked up from germline, CDR1 is SQVTM and CDR2 is ANQGSEA. The CDR3 length is 14 residues. The V gene end was trimmed by 5 bases and the J gene end by 4 bases; junction bases not matched to a gene: 11. The CDR3 spells CSVTRQGVNYEQYF. The CDR3 DNA reads TGCAGCGTTACCAGACAGGGCGTGAATTACGAGCAGTACTTC.

The V gene is TRBV9, the J gene TRBJ2-1; D possibly corresponds to TRBD2 (6 bases). This CDR3 contains 15 residues. The germline V gene encodes CDR1 SGDLS and CDR2 YYNGEE. The V end lost 3 bases, the J end lost 0 bases, and 10 bases lay between the germline ends. CDR3 DNA: TGTGCCAGCAGCGCACGGGACTCCTCCTACAATGAGCAGTTCTTC. It translates to CASSARDSSYNEQFF.

The chain employs TRBV28 and TRBJ2-5; 7 bases fit TRBD2. Germline CDR1 reads MDHEN; CDR2 reads SYDVKM. The CDR3 length is 13 residues. With 2 bases clipped from V and 5 bases from J, the junction kept 2 bases outside the gene matches. The CDR3 nucleotides are TGTGCCAGCAGTTTAGCCGGGAGGGAGACCCAGTACTTC. It specifies CASSLAGRETQYF.

The rearrangement links TRBV7-9 to TRBJ2-2; D unclear. Trimming removed 2 bases from V and 6 bases from J, with 4 bases in between. Germline V lookup: CDR1 SEHNR, CDR2 FQNEAQ (reference sequence). CDR3 length equals 12 residues. Here the CDR3 DNA reads TGTGCCAGCAGCTTACCCGCCGGGGAGCTGTTTTTT. As protein: CASSLPAGELFF.